Detailed here is one T cell receptor (beta chain). These data belong to a study of blood T cell repertoires in COVID-19. Across the whole study: The analysed material was cDNA or gDNA that came from T cells, B-cell-depleted T cells, or PBMCs.

Original processing methods: Amplification of reference gene primers was used by the study to estimate nucleated cell counts. TCRdb's copy holds only in-frame clones and misses some; the assay was immunoSEQ multiplex PCR. V and J calls plus clone size are reproduced from that table; the DNA served to infer D and trimming. The table shows 140,000 to 150,000 clones, with approximately 89% occurring only once. The germline gives CDR1 MGHRA, CDR2 YSYEKL. V lost 0 bases to trimming and J lost 1 base, with 19 bases between them. The CDR3 spans 18 residues. The chain couples TRBV4-1 to TRBJ2-7; possible D gene TRBD1, 6 bases. Sequenced material: peripheral blood. The source is a man aged 55 to 69 with active or convalescent COVID-19. CDR3 region: CASSQEPPRQVLSYEQYF. The CDR3 region has the DNA TGCGCCAGCAGCCAAGAGCCCCCCCGACAGGTGTTGTCCTACGAGCAGTACTTC.